This T cell receptor beta chain originates from a study of T cell responses to AZD1222 COVID-19 vaccine. This table comes from immunoSEQ multiplex PCR, and its TCRdb copy is limited to in-frame clones, with some not included. There are 85,000 to 120,000 clones in the sample; about nine tenths occur only once, and about 4.9% lies in the top ten. Trimming shortened V by 3 bases and J by 16 bases, and 15 bases separated the two germline ends. CDR1 MDHEN and CDR2 SYDVKM come from the germline V gene. The CDR3 loop spans 12 amino acids. The material sequenced was peripheral blood, taken on day 0 of AZD1222 vaccination. This sequence was found in an adult in good health. The chain links TRBV28 to TRBJ1-4; D is undetermined. The CDR3 DNA is TGTGCCAGCAGTTTGATGAAAAGGGTCTCGTTTTTT. It translates to CASSLMKRVSFF.